Given below is one T cell receptor (beta chain) in context. The target antigen is unknown. This record comes from a study of CD8 T cell repertoires and HIV-1 epitope variants. Study-wide background: Separate wells received one of Twenty-five Gag or Nef variant peptides. Controls were a CMV, EBV and flu pool, Ebola AY9, and no peptide. Epitopes were three Gag families plus Nef HW9 and YT9.

The CDR3 length is 13 residues. The V gene lost 6 bases and the J gene lost 0 bases, with 5 bases spanning the gap. CDR1 is MDHEN and CDR2 is SYDVKM in the germline V gene. Method: immunoSEQ multiplex PCR; TCRdb's copy keeps in-frame clones and lacks some. The sample records roughly 5,200 clones, approximately 70% being singletons. The sequenced sample was cultured CD8+ T cells derived from PBMCs. The sequence came from a male donor with HIV. J is TRBJ1-4 and V is TRBV28; D is ambiguous. The CDR3 DNA is TGTGCCAGCAGCACAGCAACTAATGAAAAACTGTTTTTT. Protein product: CASSTATNEKLFF.